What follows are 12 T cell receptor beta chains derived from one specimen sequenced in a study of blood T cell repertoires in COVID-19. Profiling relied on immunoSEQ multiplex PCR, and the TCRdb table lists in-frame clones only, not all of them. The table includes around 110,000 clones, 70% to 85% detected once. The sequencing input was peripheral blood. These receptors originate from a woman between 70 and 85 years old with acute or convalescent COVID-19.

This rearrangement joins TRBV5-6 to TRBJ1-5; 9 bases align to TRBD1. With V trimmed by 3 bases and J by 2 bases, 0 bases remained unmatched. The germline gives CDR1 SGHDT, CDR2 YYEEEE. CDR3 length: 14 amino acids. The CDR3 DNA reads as TGTGCCAGCAGCTGGACAGGGGGCAATCAGCCCCAGCATTTT. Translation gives CASSWTGGNQPQHF.

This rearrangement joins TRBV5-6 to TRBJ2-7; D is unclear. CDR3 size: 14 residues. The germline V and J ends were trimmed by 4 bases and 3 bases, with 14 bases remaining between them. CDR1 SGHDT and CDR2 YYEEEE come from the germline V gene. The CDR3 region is CASSEYSKLYEQYV. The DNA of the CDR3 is TGTGCCAGCAGCGAATACAGCAAACTCTACGAGCAGTACGTC.

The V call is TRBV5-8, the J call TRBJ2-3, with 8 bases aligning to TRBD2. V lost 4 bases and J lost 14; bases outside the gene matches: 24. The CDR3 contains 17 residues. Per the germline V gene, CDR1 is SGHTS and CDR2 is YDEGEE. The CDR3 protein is CASSLPGTSTSGGFAYF. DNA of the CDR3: TGTGCCAGCAGCCTCCCCGGGACTAGTACTTCGGGGGGCTTCGCGTATTTT.

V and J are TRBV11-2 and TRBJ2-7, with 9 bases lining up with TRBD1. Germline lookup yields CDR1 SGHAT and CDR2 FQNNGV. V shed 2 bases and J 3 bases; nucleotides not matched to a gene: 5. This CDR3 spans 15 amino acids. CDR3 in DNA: TGTGCCAGCAGCTTACCGGGACAGGGAATCTACGAGCAGTACGTC. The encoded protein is CASSLPGQGIYEQYV.

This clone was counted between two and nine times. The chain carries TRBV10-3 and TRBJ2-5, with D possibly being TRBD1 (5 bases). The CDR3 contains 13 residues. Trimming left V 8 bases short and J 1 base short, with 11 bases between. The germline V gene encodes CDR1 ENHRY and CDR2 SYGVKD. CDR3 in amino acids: CAISGQGQETQYF. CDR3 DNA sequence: TGTGCCATCTCTGGTCAGGGCCAAGAGACCCAGTACTTC.

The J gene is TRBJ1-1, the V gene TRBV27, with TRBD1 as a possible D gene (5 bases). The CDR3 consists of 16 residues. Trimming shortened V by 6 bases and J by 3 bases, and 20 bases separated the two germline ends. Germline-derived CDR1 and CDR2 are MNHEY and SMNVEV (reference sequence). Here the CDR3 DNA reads TGTGCCAGCAGCCTGGGGCAGGGAAGGGTCGACACTGAAGCTTTCTTT. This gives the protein CASSLGQGRVDTEAFF.

The CDR3 here is CASSSRTGDSSPLHF. The CDR3 nucleotides read TGTGCCAGCAGCTCCAGGACAGGGGATAGTTCACCCCTCCACTTT. V gene TRBV5-5 combines with J gene TRBJ1-6; TRBD1 agrees at 9 bases. The CDR3 extends over 15 amino acids. The J segment lost 9 bases and the V segment lost 3 bases, leaving 7 bases of the junction unmatched. Germline V gives CDR1 SGHKS, CDR2 YYEKEE (reference sequence).

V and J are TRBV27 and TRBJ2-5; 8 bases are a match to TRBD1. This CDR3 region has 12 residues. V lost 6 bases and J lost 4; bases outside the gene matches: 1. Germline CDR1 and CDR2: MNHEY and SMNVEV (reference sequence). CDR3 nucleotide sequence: TGTGCCAGCAGCGACAGGGGAGAGACCCAGTACTTC. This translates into CASSDRGETQYF.

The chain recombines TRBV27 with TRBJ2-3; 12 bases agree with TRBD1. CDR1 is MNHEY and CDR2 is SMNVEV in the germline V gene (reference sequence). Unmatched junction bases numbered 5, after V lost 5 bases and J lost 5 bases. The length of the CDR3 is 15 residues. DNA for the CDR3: TGTGCCAGCAGTAGGGACAGGGGGCGCCTAGATACGCAGTATTTT. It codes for CASSRDRGRLDTQYF.

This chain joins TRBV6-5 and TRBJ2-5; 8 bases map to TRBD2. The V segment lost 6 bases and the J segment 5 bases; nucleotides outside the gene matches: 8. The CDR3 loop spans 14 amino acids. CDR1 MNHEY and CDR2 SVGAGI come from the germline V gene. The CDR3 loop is CASSLRGAWETQYF. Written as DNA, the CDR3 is TGTGCCAGCAGCTTGCGGGGGGCCTGGGAGACCCAGTACTTC.

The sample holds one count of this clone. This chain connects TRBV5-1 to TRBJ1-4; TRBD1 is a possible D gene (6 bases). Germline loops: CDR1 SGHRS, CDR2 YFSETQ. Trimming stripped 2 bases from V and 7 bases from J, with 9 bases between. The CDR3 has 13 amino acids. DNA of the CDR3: TGCGCCAGCAGCTTTACAGGGCTTGAAAAACTGTTTTTT. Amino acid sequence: CASSFTGLEKLFF.

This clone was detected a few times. CDR3 DNA sequence: TGTGCCAGCAGTTTAGGCAGGGGGTTGGGAGCTTTCTTT. The encoded protein is CASSLGRGLGAFF. V and J are TRBV12-3 or TRBV12-4 and TRBJ1-1, with 7 bases that match TRBD1. The CDR3 runs to 13 residues. The V gene end was trimmed by 1 base and the J gene end by 10 bases; junction bases not matched to a gene: 6.